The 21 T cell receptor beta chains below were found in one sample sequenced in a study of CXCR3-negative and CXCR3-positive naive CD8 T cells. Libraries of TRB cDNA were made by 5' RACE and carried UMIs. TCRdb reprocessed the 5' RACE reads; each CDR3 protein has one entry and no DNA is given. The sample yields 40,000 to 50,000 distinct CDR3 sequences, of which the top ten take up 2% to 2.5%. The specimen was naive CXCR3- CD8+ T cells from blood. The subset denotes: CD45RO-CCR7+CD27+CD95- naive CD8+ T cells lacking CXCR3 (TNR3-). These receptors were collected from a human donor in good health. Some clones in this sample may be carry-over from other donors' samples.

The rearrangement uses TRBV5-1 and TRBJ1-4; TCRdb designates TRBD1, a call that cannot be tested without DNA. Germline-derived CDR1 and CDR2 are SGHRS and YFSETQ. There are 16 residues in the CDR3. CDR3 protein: CASSSGQGITNEKLFF.

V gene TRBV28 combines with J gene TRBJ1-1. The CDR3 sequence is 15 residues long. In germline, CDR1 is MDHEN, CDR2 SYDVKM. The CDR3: CASSLVRGIDESAFF. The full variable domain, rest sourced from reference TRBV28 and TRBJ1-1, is DVKVTQSSRYLVKRTGEKVFLECVQDMDHENMFWYRQDPGLGLRLIYFSYDVKMKEKGDIPEGYSVSREKKERFSLILESASTNQTSMYLCASSLVRGIDESAFFGQGTRLTVV.

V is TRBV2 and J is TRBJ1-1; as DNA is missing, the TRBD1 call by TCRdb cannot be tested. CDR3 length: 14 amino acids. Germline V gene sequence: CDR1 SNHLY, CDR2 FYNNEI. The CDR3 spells CASSVWGRNTEAFF.

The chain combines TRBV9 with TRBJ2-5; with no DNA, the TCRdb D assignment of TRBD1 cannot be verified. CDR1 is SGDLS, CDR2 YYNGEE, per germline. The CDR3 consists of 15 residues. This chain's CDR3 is CASDPGTGIRETQYF.

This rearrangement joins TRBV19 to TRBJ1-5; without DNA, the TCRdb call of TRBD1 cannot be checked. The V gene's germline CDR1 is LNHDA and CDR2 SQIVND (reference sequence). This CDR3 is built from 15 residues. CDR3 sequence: CASTMTGQSNQPQHF.

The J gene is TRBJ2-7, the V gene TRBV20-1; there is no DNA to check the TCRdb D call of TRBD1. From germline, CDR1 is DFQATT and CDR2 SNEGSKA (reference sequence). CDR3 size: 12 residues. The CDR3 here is CSAARTEYEQYF.

The CDR3 region is CASSWGSGPIPTDTQYF. V usage is TRBV7-6 and J usage is TRBJ2-3; TCRdb picks TRBD1, but there is no DNA to check that call. Germline CDR1 is SGHVS and CDR2 is FNYEAQ. The CDR3 runs 17 residues.

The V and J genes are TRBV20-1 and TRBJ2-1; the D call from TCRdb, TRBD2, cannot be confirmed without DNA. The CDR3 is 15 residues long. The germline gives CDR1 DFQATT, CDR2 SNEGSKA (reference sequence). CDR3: CSARDDSGAYNEQLF.

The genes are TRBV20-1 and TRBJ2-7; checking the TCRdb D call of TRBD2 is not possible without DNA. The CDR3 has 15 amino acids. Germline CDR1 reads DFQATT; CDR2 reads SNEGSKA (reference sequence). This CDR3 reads CSARGPTSSHHEQYF.

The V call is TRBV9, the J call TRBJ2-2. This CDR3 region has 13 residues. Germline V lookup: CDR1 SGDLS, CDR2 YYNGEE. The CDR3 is CASRSTNTGELFF.

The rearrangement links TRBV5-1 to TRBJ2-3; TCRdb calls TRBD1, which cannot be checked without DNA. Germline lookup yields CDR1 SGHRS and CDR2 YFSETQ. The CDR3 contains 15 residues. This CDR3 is CASSVDRGHGDTQYF.

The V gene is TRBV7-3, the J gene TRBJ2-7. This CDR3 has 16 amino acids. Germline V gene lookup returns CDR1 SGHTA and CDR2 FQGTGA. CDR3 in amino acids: CASSSSDGMSSYEQYF.

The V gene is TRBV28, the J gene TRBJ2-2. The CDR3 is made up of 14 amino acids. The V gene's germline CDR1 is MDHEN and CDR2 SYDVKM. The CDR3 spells CASSSIADTGELFF.

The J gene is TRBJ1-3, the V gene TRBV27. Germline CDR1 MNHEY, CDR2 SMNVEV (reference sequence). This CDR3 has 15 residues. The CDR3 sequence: CASSSGSTSGNTIYF.

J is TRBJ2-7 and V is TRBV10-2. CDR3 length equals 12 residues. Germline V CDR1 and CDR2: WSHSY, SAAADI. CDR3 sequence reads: CASMNWGIEQYF.

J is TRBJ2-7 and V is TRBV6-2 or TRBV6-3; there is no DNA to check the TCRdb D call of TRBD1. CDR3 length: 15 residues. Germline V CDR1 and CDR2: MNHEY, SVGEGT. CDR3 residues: CASSGEGDIHYEQYF.

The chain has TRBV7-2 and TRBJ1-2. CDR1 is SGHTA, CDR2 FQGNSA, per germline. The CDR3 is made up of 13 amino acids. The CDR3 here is CASSLITNYGYTF.

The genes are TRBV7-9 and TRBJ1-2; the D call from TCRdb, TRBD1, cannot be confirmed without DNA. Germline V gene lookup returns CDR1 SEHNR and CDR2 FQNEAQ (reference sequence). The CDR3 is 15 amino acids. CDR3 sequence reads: CASSSARDRGLGYTF.

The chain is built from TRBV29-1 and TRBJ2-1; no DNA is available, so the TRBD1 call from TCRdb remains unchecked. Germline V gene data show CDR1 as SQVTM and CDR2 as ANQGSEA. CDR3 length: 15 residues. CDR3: CSVGGQGGGYNEQFF.

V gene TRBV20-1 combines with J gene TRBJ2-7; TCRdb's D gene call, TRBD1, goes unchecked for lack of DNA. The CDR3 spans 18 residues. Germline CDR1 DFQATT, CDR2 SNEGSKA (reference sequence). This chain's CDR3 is CSASSGTGGPYSSYEQYF.

CDR3 sequence: CASSYSGTSSTEAFF. The chain combines TRBV6-2 or TRBV6-3 with TRBJ1-1; the D call of TRBD1 rests on TCRdb alone, since no DNA is present to check it. Germline-derived CDR1 and CDR2 are MNHEY and SVGEGT. The CDR3 extends over 15 amino acids.